Below are 25 T cell receptor beta chains sequenced from a single sample in a study of CD8+CD57+ T cells in acquired aplastic anemia. Profiles of TCR beta VDJ and CDR3 were generated from a genomic DNA template. TCRdb ran MiXCR on the reads and lists one entry per CDR3 protein. The table has some 150,000 distinct CDR3 sequences, roughly 40% seen once; the top ten hold 8% to 9.5%. Sequences were obtained from sorted CD4+, CD8+, or CD8+CD57+ T cells (not recorded which) from PBMCs. The receptors shown here come from a human donor in good health, serving as a control.

Worth noting for this clonotype: The junction departs from the called germline gene at one end, perhaps through a read error. V usage is TRBV6-1 and J usage is TRBJ1-2, with TRBD1 matching 7 bases. Germline values: CDR1 MNHNS, CDR2 SASEGT. This CDR3 is 15 amino acids long. The CDR3 nucleotides read TGTGCCAGCAGCGCCGAGGACAGGAGGAGCTATGGCTATACCTTC. Encoded protein: CASSAEDRRSYGYTF.

There are many counts of this clonotype. The chain has TRBV5-1 and TRBJ1-1; TRBD1 might be the D (5 bases). Germline lookup yields CDR1 SGHRS and CDR2 YFSETQ. The V end lost 0 bases, the J end lost 1 base, and 10 bases lay between the germline ends. The CDR3 sequence is 15 residues long. The CDR3 region has the DNA TGCGCCAGCAGCTTGGGACAGAGAGCGAACACTGAAGCTTTCTTT. It translates to CASSLGQRANTEAFF. Full variable domain (remainder filled in from reference TRBV5-1 and TRBJ1-1): KAGVTQTPRYLIKTRGQQVTLSCSPISGHRSVSWYQQTPGQGLQFLFEYFSETQRNKGNFPGRFSGRQFSNSRSEMNVSTLELGDSALYLCASSLGQRANTEAFFGQGTRLTVV.

Comment on this clonotype: A read error may explain this, as a much larger clone is one base away. V gene TRBV20-1 combines with J gene TRBJ1-1; the D is unclear. Germline lookup yields CDR1 DFQATT and CDR2 SNEGSKA (reference sequence). The CDR3 is 8 residues long. The CDR3 DNA reads TGCAGTGCCTCTGAGGAACTCTTT. Amino acids: CSASEELF.

V gene TRBV6-1 combines with J gene TRBJ2-3; 9 positions agree with TRBD2. The CDR3 runs 14 residues. The V segment lost 9 bases and the J segment 4 bases; nucleotides outside the gene matches: 8. CDR1 is MNHNS, CDR2 SASEGT, per germline. CDR3 in DNA: TGTGCCAGTTCAGCGGGAGGCTCGGCAGATACGCAGTATTTT. It specifies CASSAGGSADTQYF.

The chain recombines TRBV5-1 with TRBJ2-1; D might be TRBD2 (6 bases). V was trimmed by 3 bases and J by 4 bases, leaving 14 bases between them. This CDR3 comprises 15 residues. Germline CDR1 is SGHRS and CDR2 is YFSETQ. CDR3 coding DNA: TGCGCCAGCAGCTCCAACGCGGGGAAATACAATGAGCAGTTCTTC. Protein product: CASSSNAGKYNEQFF.

This clonotype was observed many times. The genes are TRBV11-1 and TRBJ2-3; D might be TRBD2 (6 bases). Germline-derived CDR1 and CDR2 are SGHAT and FQDESV (reference sequence). This CDR3 contains 15 residues. V was trimmed by 6 bases and J by 2 bases, leaving 15 bases between them. The CDR3 nucleotides read TGTGCCAGCAGTTCCTATAGCGGTCTCACAGATACGCAGTATTTT. Protein product: CASSSYSGLTDTQYF.

This clonotype turned up a few times. V usage is TRBV7-8 and J usage is TRBJ2-7; D gene unclear. CDR3 length equals 13 residues. The V and J ends lost 3 bases and 2 bases respectively, with 8 bases between them. Germline CDR1 is SGHVS and CDR2 is FQNEAQ. The DNA for the CDR3 is TGTGCCAGCAGCTTCGCCCTTACCTACGAGCAGTACTTC. Encoded protein: CASSFALTYEQYF.

The J gene is TRBJ1-5, the V gene TRBV10-3, with unresolved D. This CDR3 contains 15 residues. Deletions cut 6 bases from V and 3 bases from J, with 15 bases between. The germline gives CDR1 ENHRY, CDR2 SYGVKD. The CDR3 protein is CAISSDLPSNQPQHF. CDR3 nucleotides: TGTGCCATCAGCTCAGACCTACCCTCCAATCAGCCCCAGCATTTT.

This clonotype has ten or more counts. V gene TRBV4-1 combines with J gene TRBJ2-7, with D unresolved. CDR3 length: 16 amino acids. Germline lookup yields CDR1 MGHRA and CDR2 YSYEKL. The V and J ends lost 1 base and 7 bases respectively, with 20 bases between them. The CDR3 is CASSQVDLVAIQEQYF. The CDR3 coding sequence is TGCGCCAGCAGCCAAGTGGACCTTGTAGCAATCCAAGAGCAGTACTTC.

This clonotype was picked up many times. The rearrangement joins TRBV7-8 to TRBJ1-2; tentatively, D is TRBD1 (6 bases). The CDR3 is made up of 16 amino acids. Germline CDR1 SGHVS, CDR2 FQNEAQ. Trimming stripped 2 bases from V and 6 bases from J, with 19 bases between. The CDR3 here is CASSLRGGQTVDGYTF. The CDR3 coding sequence is TGTGCCAGCAGCTTAAGGGGGGGGCAAACCGTGGATGGCTACACCTTC.

The J gene is TRBJ1-2, the V gene TRBV19; D is uncertain. There are 16 residues in the CDR3. Trimming removed 7 bases at V and 2 bases at J, with 20 bases between. Germline V gene data show CDR1 as LNHDA and CDR2 as SQIVND (reference sequence). CDR3 sequence reads: CASTEGLNSANYGYTF. The DNA of the CDR3 is TGTGCCAGTACCGAAGGCCTTAACAGCGCCAACTATGGCTACACCTTC.

The table lists this clonotype with many counts. J is TRBJ2-3 and V is TRBV3-1; no clear D gene. The CDR3 sequence is 14 residues long. Germline lookup yields CDR1 LGHDT and CDR2 YNNKEL (reference sequence). V lost 0 bases, J lost 1 base, and 5 bases lay in between. The CDR3 region has the DNA TGTGCCAGCAGCCAAGAGTGGGGCACAGATACGCAGTATTTT. Its translation is CASSQEWGTDTQYF.

This clonotype came up a few times. The chain combines TRBV3-1 with TRBJ2-5; TRBD1 or TRBD2 may be the D gene (6 bases each). V lost 2 bases, J lost 5 bases, and 18 bases lay in between. CDR1 and CDR2 from the germline V gene are LGHDT and YNNKEL (reference sequence). CDR3 length equals 16 residues. As DNA, the CDR3 is TGTGCCAGCAGCCAATTATCGGGGGCCGTCGTGGAGACCCAGTACTTC. Amino acids: CASSQLSGAVVETQYF.

This clonotype came up once. DNA of the CDR3: TGTGCCAGCAGCCGTAAAATACCTTCACCCCTCCACTTT. This gives the protein CASSRKIPSPLHF. The J gene is TRBJ1-6, the V gene TRBV12-3 or TRBV12-4; no clear D. The CDR3 is 13 amino acids. V gave up 6 bases and J gave up 9 bases, with 12 bases separating them.

V gene TRBV15 combines with J gene TRBJ2-3; 12 nucleotides line up with TRBD2. Germline V gives CDR1 LNHNV, CDR2 YYDKDF (reference sequence). This CDR3 contains 18 residues. V shed 2 bases, J shed 3 bases, and the junction held 9 bases outside the gene matches. The CDR3 nucleotides are TGTGCCACCAGCAGACGACTAGCGGGGGAGGGGGAGACAGATACGCAGTATTTT. Its protein product is CATSRRLAGEGETDTQYF. The variable domain in full, completed from reference TRBV15 and TRBJ2-3, reads DAMVIQNPRYQVTQFGKPVTLSCSQTLNHNVMYWYQQKSSQAPKLLFHYYDKDFNNEADTPDNFQSRRPNTSFCFLDIRSPGLGDTAMYLCATSRRLAGEGETDTQYFGPGTRLTVL.

This chain connects TRBV6-2 or TRBV6-3 to TRBJ2-2; 13 bases are a match to TRBD2. The CDR3 is made up of 19 amino acids. Trimming cost V 5 bases and J 3 bases; bases outside gene matches: 12. The germline V gene encodes CDR1 MNHEY and CDR2 SVGEGT. CDR3 region: CASSNPRTSGSSDTGELFF. CDR3 nucleotides: TGTGCCAGCAGTAACCCCCGGACTAGCGGGAGCTCGGACACCGGGGAGCTGTTTTTT.

The table lists this clonotype with a count of one. A much larger clone is a single base away; this may be a read error. The chain couples TRBV6-1 to TRBJ1-1, with D perhaps matching TRBD1 (5 bases). The CDR3 has 12 amino acids. The V gene's germline CDR1 is MNHNS and CDR2 SASEGT. DNA for the CDR3: TGTGCCAGCAGTCGAAGGGGTACTGCAGCTTTCTTT. This encodes CASSRRGTAAFF.

This clonotype was picked up a small number of times. The chain recombines TRBV24-1 with TRBJ2-3; 11 positions agree with TRBD1. V lost 6 bases and J lost 5; bases outside the gene matches: 9. This CDR3 has 16 amino acids. Germline CDR1 reads KGHDR; CDR2 reads SFDVKD. The DNA for the CDR3 is TGTGCCACCAGTCCGGCCGGGACAGGGGGATTAGATACGCAGTATTTT. Amino acid sequence: CATSPAGTGGLDTQYF.

With regard to this clonotype: The germline gene is not matched at one end of the junction; a read error may be the cause. The V and J genes are TRBV10-3 and TRBJ1-2, with D uncertain. This CDR3 contains 13 residues. Germline CDR1 and CDR2: ENHRY and SYGVKD. CDR3 sequence: CAVSVGGPNGYTF. The DNA for the CDR3 is TGTGCCGTCAGCGTTGGAGGCCCTAATGGCTACACCTTC.

This sequence joins TRBV10-1 and TRBJ2-3; TRBD2 matches 9 bases. V lost 6 bases to trimming and J lost 5 bases; unmatched junction nucleotides: 9. Germline V lookup: CDR1 WNHNN, CDR2 SYGVQD (reference sequence). There are 15 residues in the CDR3. CDR3 DNA: TGCGCCAGCAGGGACCTTAGCGGGAGAGGAGATACGCAGTATTTT. The encoded protein is CASRDLSGRGDTQYF.

The gene calls are TRBV20-1 and TRBJ1-2; 8 bases are a match to TRBD1. The CDR3 sequence is 14 residues long. In germline, CDR1 is DFQATT, CDR2 SNEGSKA (reference sequence). The V gene end was trimmed by 2 bases and the J gene end by 7 bases; junction bases not matched to a gene: 9. The CDR3 bases are TGCAGTGCTAGACCTACAGGGGGTGGTTCTGGCTACACCTTC. Amino acid sequence: CSARPTGGGSGYTF.

This clonotype has at least ten counts. The chain uses TRBV10-2 and TRBJ2-1, with 8 positions matching TRBD2. Germline assignment: CDR1 WSHSY and CDR2 SAAADI. J was trimmed by 1 base and V by 6 bases; bases with no gene match: 5. CDR3 size: 15 residues. Here the CDR3 DNA reads TGCGCCAGCAGCGCGACTAGCGTGTCCTACAATGAGCAGTTCTTC. Translation: CASSATSVSYNEQFF.

This clonotype occurred many times. The rearrangement links TRBV19 to TRBJ1-1, with TRBD1 identical over 7 bases. After removal of 7 bases from V and 4 bases from J, the junction contained 18 bases not matched to a gene. Per germline, CDR1 LNHDA and CDR2 SQIVND (reference sequence). The CDR3 length is 17 residues. The CDR3 DNA sequence: TGTGCCAGTACCTTCACCCCAGGGGGACTAGCGAGCACTGAAGCTTTCTTT. Translating it yields CASTFTPGGLASTEAFF.

Only one count was recorded for this clonotype. V is TRBV19 and J is TRBJ2-3, with TRBD1 matching over 7 bases. The CDR3 sequence is 13 residues long. Unmatched junction bases numbered 2, after V lost 6 bases and J lost 2 bases. Germline V gene data show CDR1 as LNHDA and CDR2 as SQIVND (reference sequence). In DNA form, the CDR3 reads TGTGCCAGTAGGGGACAGAACACAGATACGCAGTATTTT. This codes for CASRGQNTDTQYF.

This clonotype has at least ten counts. This chain connects TRBV5-4 to TRBJ1-1; 10 bases agree with TRBD1. Unmatched junction bases numbered 6, after V lost 3 bases and J lost 4 bases. This CDR3 has 15 residues. Germline loops: CDR1 SGHNT, CDR2 YYREEE (reference sequence). This CDR3 is CASSSPGQGSTEAFF. The CDR3 DNA is TGTGCCAGCAGCTCCCCGGGACAGGGGAGCACTGAAGCTTTCTTT.